This is a list of T cell receptor beta chains from one sample in a study of vaccination effects on CD4 cells after COVID-19. Their target antigens are unknown. Assay used: immunoSEQ multiplex PCR; TCRdb lists only in-frame clones, some missing. The table lists about 37,000 clones, roughly 74% of them singletons. The sample here was CD4+ T cells from PBMCs cultured without peptide, taken before COVID-19 vaccination. These receptors were obtained from a human donor who received a COVID-19 vaccine. Each CDR3 is given with its conserved first and last residue. The D gene is left open where the match is weak. The size field is filled for only some rows; it gives once, few, many or a size class.

D gene	V gene	J gene	clone size	CDR3 DNA	CDR3 protein
NA	TRBV19	TRBJ1-1	NA	TGTGCCAGTAGTAGCTTTGGGGGGGCGGGTACTGAAGCTTTCTTT	CASSSFGGAGTEAFF
TRBD2	TRBV10-3	TRBJ2-3	NA	TGTGCCATCAAGGCGGGAGGACCCACAGATACGCAGTATTTT	CAIKAGGPTDTQYF
NA	TRBV3-1/TRBV3-2	TRBJ2-3	NA	TGTGCCAGCCGCAGGGGCACAGATACGCAGTATTTT	CASRRGTDTQYF
NA	TRBV3-1/TRBV3-2	TRBJ1-3	NA	TGTGCCAGCAGCCAAGATGAGGGAAACACCATATATTTT	CASSQDEGNTIYF
NA	TRBV2	TRBJ1-2	once	TGTGCCAGCAGCGAACAGACTTCTAACTATGGCTACACCTTC	CASSEQTSNYGYTF
NA	TRBV7-3	TRBJ2-1	NA	TGTGCCAGCAGCGAAAATCGGGCCCCTAGGGATGAGCAGTTCTTC	CASSENRAPRDEQFF
NA	TRBV4-1	TRBJ1-1	NA	TGCGCCAGCAGCCAACTATCCGTGGGGGGCAGGGTGAACACTGAAGCTTTCTTT	CASSQLSVGGRVNTEAFF
TRBD2	TRBV6-1	TRBJ2-5	NA	TGTGCCAGCAGTGAACTGGGCGGGGGGGCCTTTCCAGAGACCCAGTACTTC	CASSELGGGAFPETQYF
NA	TRBV11-2	TRBJ2-3	NA	TGTGCCAGCAGCCCGACAGCTCGCACAGATACGCAGTATTTT	CASSPTARTDTQYF
NA	TRBV2	TRBJ1-4	NA	TGTGCCAGCAGGCGGGGAGATCCTAATGAAAAACTGTTTTTT	CASRRGDPNEKLFF
NA	TRBV6-5	TRBJ2-7	few	TGTGCCAGCAGTTCCCGCTACTTCGTCTACGAGCAGTACTTC	CASSSRYFVYEQYF
NA	TRBV7-2	TRBJ1-6	NA	TGTGCCAGCAGCTTACATCAGAACCCCCGAGGAACCTATAATTCACCCCTCCACTTT	CASSLHQNPRGTYNSPLHF
NA	TRBV4-2	TRBJ1-3	NA	TGTGCCAGCAGCCAAGCGGAGTGGGGGGCCGGAAACACCATATATTTT	CASSQAEWGAGNTIYF
NA	TRBV27	TRBJ1-6	few	TGTGCCAGCAAACGACTCTCTATGAGCTCCTATAATTCACCCCTCCACTTT	CASKRLSMSSYNSPLHF
TRBD1	TRBV7-2	TRBJ1-5	NA	TGTGCCAGCAGCAAGGGACAGGGGGTGGGTCAGCCCCAGCATTTT	CASSKGQGVGQPQHF
NA	TRBV28	TRBJ1-1	NA	TGTGCCAGCAGTTCTACAGGAATGAGCACTGAAGCTTTCTTT	CASSSTGMSTEAFF
NA	TRBV3-1/TRBV3-2	TRBJ2-1	NA	TGTGCCAGCAGCCAAGCCCGGAGAGGGTGGACGTACAGCAATGAGCAGTTCTTC	CASSQARRGWTYSNEQFF
NA	TRBV5-1	TRBJ2-3	once	TGCGCCAGCAGCTTGGCGGGGATAGGCACAGATACGCAGTATTTT	CASSLAGIGTDTQYF